This T cell receptor beta chain was captured in a study of cytomegalovirus exposure and HLA in healthy donors. 13 Jbeta primers and 60 Vbeta primers were used for the PCR. The method was immunoSEQ multiplex PCR; TCRdb's version includes in-frame clones alone and lacks a portion of them. The sample holds 200,000 or so clones, about four fifths seen once. Study-level points and caveats: Sequence variants that were highly shared formed a cluster that was likely a sequencing artifact. Analysis was performed later, and it showed HLA-associated TCR beta chains to be more clonally expanded than equally common others.

V lost 4 bases, J lost 4 bases, and 11 bases stayed unmatched. This CDR3 contains 18 residues. Germline V gives CDR1 SEHNR, CDR2 FQNEAQ (reference sequence). Points on this clone: Its specificity is unknown.

This sequence was found in a boy aged 5-17 years in good health and CMV-seronegative. The V call is TRBV7-9, the J call TRBJ2-6, with TRBD1 identical over 9 bases. What was sequenced was PBMCs. The DNA of the CDR3 is TGTGCCAGCAGCTCGAACCGGGACAGGGTTTCAGGGGCCAACGTCCTGACTTTC. Its protein product is CASSSNRDRVSGANVLTF.